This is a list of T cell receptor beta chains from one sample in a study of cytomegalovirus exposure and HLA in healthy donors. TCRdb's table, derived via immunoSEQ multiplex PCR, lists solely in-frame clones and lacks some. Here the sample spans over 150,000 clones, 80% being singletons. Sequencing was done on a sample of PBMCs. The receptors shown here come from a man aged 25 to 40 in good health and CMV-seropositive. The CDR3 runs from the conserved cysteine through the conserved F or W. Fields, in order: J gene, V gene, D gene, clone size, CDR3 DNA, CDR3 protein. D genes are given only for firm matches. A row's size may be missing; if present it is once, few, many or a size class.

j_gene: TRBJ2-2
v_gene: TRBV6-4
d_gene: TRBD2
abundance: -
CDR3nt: TGTGCCAGCAGTGGACTAGCGGGAGGGAACACCGGGGAGCTGTTTTTT
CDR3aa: CASSGLAGGNTGELFF

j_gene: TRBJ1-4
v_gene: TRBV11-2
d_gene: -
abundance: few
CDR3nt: TGTGCCAGCAGCTTACGGGGAACGGCAACTAATGAAAAACTGTTTTTT
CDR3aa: CASSLRGTATNEKLFF

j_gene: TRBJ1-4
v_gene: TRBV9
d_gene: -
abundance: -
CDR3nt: TGTGCCAGCAGCCCCCTGTCGGGGTATGGTGAAAAACTGTTTTTT
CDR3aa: CASSPLSGYGEKLFF

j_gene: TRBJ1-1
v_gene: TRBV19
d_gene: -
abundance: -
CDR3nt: TGTGCCAGTAGTATTGGTGGGCAGCCGAAAGCTTTCTTT
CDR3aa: CASSIGGQPKAFF

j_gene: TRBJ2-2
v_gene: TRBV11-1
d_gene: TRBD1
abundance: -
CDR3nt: TGTGCCAGCAGGGGACAGGGGACGAACACCGGGGAGCTGTTTTTT
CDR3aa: CASRGQGTNTGELFF

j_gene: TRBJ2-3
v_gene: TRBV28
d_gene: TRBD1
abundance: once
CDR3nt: TGTGCCAGCAGTTCAACCACAGGGGGAAGCACAGATACGCAGTATTTT
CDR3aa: CASSSTTGGSTDTQYF

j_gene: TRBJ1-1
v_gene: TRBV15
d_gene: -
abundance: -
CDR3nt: TGTGCCACCAGCAGGCGGCAGGGAGGTAACACTGAAGCTTTCTTT
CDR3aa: CATSRRQGGNTEAFF

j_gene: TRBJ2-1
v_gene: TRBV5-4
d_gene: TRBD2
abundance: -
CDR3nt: TGTGCCAGCAGCTCCTCAAGCGGGAGTAGAGACAATGAGCAGTTCTTC
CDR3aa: CASSSSSGSRDNEQFF

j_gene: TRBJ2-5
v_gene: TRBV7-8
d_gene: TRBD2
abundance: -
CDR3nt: TGTGCCAGCAGCTTATTTTCCTTACTAGCGGGAGTACGGGAGACCCAGTACTTC
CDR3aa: CASSLFSLLAGVRETQYF

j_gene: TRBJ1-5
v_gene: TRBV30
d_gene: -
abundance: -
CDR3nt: TGTGCCTGGGATAGAGGGAATCAGCCCCAGCATTTT
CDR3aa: CAWDRGNQPQHF

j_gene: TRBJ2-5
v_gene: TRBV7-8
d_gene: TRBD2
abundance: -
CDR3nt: TGTGCCAGCAGCTTCGGACTAGCGGGAGCCTCGGAGACCCAGTACTTC
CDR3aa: CASSFGLAGASETQYF

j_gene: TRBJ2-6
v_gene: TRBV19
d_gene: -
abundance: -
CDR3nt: TGTGCCAGTAGTACCAACCGGGACTTGGCTGGGGCCAACGTCCTGACTTTC
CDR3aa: CASSTNRDLAGANVLTF

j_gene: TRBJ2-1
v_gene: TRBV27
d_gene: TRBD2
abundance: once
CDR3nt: TGTGCCAGCAGTTTATTTGCGGGAGGGATATACAATGAGCAGTTCTTC
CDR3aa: CASSLFAGGIYNEQFF

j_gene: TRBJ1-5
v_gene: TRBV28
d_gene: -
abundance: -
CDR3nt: TGTGCCAGCAGTTTATTATCGAGGGAACAGCCCCAGCATTTT
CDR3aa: CASSLLSREQPQHF

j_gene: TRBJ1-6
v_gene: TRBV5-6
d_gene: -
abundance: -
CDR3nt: TGTGCCAGCAGCCCTGGGAGGGGAAGTTCACCCCTCCACTTT
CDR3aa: CASSPGRGSSPLHF

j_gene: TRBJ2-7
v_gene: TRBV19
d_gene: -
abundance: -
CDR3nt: TGTGCCAGTAGTATAGGTGGAGAGCGAAGGAGCTCCTACGAGCAGTACTTC
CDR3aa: CASSIGGERRSSYEQYF

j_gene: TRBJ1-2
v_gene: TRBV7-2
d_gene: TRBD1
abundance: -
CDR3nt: TGTGCCAGCAGCCCCCGACAGGGTAGGAGGGGCTACACCTTC
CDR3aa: CASSPRQGRRGYTF

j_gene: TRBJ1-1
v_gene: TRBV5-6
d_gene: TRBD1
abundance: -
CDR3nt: TGTGCCAGCAGCCGGGGACAGAGGAACACTGAAGCTTTCTTT
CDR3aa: CASSRGQRNTEAFF

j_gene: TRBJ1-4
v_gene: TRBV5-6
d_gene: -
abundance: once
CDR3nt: TGTGCCAGCAGCCCGCGGGTAGTTGAGGGCTCTAATGAAAAACTGTTTTTT
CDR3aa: CASSPRVVEGSNEKLFF

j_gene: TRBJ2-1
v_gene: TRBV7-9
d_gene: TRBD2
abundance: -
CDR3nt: TGTGCCAGCAGCTTCGGAGCGGGAGTGGTTGACAATGAGCAGTTCTTC
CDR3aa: CASSFGAGVVDNEQFF

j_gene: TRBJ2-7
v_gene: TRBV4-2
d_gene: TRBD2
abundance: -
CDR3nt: TGTGCCAGCAGCCAAGATAAAGGAGCGGGGGTCTCCTACGAGCAGTACTTC
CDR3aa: CASSQDKGAGVSYEQYF

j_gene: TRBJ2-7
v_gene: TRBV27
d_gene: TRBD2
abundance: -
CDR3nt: TGTGCCAGCAGTCCAATATCCAGCGGGAGATACGAGCAGTACTTC
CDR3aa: CASSPISSGRYEQYF

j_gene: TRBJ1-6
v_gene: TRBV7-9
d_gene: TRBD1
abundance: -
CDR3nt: TGTGCCAGCAGTTTCGGGACAGGTTTCTCACCCCTCCACTTT
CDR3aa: CASSFGTGFSPLHF

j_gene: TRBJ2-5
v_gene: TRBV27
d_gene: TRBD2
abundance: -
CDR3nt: TGTGCCAGCAGTCCCTTAGCGGGCGATGCCCAAGAGACCCAGTACTTC
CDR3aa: CASSPLAGDAQETQYF

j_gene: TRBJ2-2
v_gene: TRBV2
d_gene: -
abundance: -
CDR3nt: TGTGCCAGCAGTGATTGGCTAGCGCGTGCCGGGGAGCTGTTTTTT
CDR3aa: CASSDWLARAGELFF

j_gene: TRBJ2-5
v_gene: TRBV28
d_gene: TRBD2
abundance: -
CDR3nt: TGTGCCAGCAGTTTCCTAGCGGGAGTCCAAGAGACCCAGTACTTC
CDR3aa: CASSFLAGVQETQYF

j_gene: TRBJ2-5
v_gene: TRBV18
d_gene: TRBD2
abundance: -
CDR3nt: TGTGCCAGCTCTTCCGGGACTAGCGACTACCCACTATGGGAGACCCAGTACTTC
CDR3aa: CASSSGTSDYPLWETQYF

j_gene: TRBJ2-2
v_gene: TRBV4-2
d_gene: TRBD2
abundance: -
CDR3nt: TGTGCCAGCAGCAGACTAGCGGGAGAGGACACCGGGGAGCTGTTTTTT
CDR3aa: CASSRLAGEDTGELFF

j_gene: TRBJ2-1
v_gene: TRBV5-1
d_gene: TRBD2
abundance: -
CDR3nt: TGCGCCAGCAGCTTGGTTCCTAGCGGGAGGTTTAATGAGCAGTTCTTC
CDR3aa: CASSLVPSGRFNEQFF

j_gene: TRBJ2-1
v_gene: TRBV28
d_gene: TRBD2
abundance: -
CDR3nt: TGTGCCAGCAGTTTTATTGGGGCTAGCGGGAGTAATGAGCAGTTCTTC
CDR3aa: CASSFIGASGSNEQFF

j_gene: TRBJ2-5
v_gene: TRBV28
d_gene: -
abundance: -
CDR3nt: TGTGCCAGCAGGCCTGCGGGGTTTGTTCAGACCCAGTACTTC
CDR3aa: CASRPAGFVQTQYF

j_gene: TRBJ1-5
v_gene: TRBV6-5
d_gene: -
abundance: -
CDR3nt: TGTGCCAGCAGCCAACAGGGTGCAAATCAGCCCCAGCATTTT
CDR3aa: CASSQQGANQPQHF

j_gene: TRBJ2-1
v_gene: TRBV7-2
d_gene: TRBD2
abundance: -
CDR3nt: TGTGCCAGCAGCTCAGGGACTAGCCGGAATGAGCAGTTCTTC
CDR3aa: CASSSGTSRNEQFF

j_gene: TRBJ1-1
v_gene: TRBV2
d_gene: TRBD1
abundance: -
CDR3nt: TGTGCCAGCAGAGATCGGACAGGGATCGAAGCTTTCTTT
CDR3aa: CASRDRTGIEAFF

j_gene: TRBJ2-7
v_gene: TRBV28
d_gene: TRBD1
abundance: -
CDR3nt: TGTGCCAGCCGGACAGGGACCTTTTTCTACGAGCAGTACTTC
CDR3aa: CASRTGTFFYEQYF

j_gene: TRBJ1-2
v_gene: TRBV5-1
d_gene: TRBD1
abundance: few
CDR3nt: TGCGCCAGCAGCTCCGCGGGACAGAGTAACTATGGCTACACCTTC
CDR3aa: CASSSAGQSNYGYTF

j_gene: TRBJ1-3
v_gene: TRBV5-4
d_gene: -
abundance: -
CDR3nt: TGTGCCAGCAGCTCAGGAGGTGGAAACACCATATATTTT
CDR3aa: CASSSGGGNTIYF

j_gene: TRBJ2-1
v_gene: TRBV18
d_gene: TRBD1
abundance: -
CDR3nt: TGTGCCAGCTCAGAGGGACAGGGAAGCGTCAATGAGCAGTTCTTC
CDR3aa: CASSEGQGSVNEQFF

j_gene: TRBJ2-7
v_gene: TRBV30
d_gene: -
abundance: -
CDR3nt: TGTGCCTGGAGTAAGATAGTATACGAGCAGTACTTC
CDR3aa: CAWSKIVYEQYF

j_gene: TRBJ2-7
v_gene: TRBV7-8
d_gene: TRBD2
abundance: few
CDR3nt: TGTGCCAGCAGCTTAGCTAGCGGGAATCTCCTACGAGAGCAGTACTTC
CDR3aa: CASSLASGNLLREQYF

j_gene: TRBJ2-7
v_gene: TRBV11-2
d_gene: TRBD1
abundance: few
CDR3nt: TGTGCCAGCAGCTTAGGGGACAGTAGCTCCTACGAGCAGTACTTC
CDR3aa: CASSLGDSSSYEQYF

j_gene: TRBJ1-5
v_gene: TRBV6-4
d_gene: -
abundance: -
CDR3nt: TGTGCCAGCAGTGCACAGTTTAGCAATCAGCCCCAGCATTTT
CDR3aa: CASSAQFSNQPQHF

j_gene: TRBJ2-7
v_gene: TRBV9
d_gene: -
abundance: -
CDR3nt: TGTGCCAGCAGCGCAAGGGGGTCAGGGGGGCCCGACTCCTACGAGCAGTACTTC
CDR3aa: CASSARGSGGPDSYEQYF

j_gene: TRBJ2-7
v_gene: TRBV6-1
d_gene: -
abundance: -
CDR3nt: TGTGCCAGCAGCGACGGGGTGACTCAGTACTTC
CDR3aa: CASSDGVTQYF

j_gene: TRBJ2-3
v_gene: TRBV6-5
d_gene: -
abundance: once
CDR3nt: TGTGCCAGCAGTTACTCTACTACAACAGATACGCAGTATTTT
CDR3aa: CASSYSTTTDTQYF

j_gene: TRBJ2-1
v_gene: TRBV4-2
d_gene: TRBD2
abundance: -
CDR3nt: TGTGCCAGCAGCCCCTGGGTAGCGGGAGAGTATGAGCAGTTCTTC
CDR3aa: CASSPWVAGEYEQFF

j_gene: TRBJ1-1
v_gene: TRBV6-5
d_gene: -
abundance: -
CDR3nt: TGTGCCAGCAGGGACAGGAACACTGAAGCTTTCTTT
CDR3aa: CASRDRNTEAFF

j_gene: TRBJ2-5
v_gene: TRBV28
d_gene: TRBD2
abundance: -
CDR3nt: TGTGCCAGCAGATTGGGAGCGGGAGGAGGGAAGACCCAGTACTTC
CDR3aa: CASRLGAGGGKTQYF

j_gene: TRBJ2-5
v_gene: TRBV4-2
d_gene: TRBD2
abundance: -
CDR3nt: TGTGCCAGCAGCCAAGGGCGCCTAGCGGGAGCGGGTGAGACCCAGTACTTC
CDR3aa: CASSQGRLAGAGETQYF

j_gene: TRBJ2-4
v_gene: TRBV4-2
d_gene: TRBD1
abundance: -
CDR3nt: TGTGCCAGCAGCCTCTCGCCAGGGGGCGCCGGCAAAAACATTCAGTACTTC
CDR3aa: CASSLSPGGAGKNIQYF

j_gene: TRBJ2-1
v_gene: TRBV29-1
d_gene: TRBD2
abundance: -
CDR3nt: TGCAGCGTTGAAGGGGGAGGGGTAGACAATGAGCAGTTCTTC
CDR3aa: CSVEGGGVDNEQFF

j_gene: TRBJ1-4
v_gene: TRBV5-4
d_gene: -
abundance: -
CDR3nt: TGTGCCAGCAGCTTGGGTGGGGAGAATGAAAAACTGTTTTTT
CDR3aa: CASSLGGENEKLFF

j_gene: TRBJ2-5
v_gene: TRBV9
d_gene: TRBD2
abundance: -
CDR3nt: TGTGCCAGCAGCGTAGAACTAGCGTATCAAGAGACCCAGTACTTC
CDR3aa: CASSVELAYQETQYF

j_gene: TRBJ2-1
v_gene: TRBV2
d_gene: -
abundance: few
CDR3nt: TGTGCCAGCAGAGACTATAATGAGCAGTTCTTC
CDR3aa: CASRDYNEQFF

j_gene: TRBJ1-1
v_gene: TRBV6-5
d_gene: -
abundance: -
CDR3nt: TGTGCCAGCAGTTACCGGAACACTGAAGCTTTCTTT
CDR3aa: CASSYRNTEAFF

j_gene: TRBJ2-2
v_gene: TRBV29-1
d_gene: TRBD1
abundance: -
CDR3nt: TGCAGCGCGGGACAGGGAAACACCGGGGAGCTGTTTTTT
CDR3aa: CSAGQGNTGELFF

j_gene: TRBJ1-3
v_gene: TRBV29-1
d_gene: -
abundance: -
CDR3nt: TGCAGCGTTGAGATGGAGGGAAACACCATATATTTT
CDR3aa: CSVEMEGNTIYF